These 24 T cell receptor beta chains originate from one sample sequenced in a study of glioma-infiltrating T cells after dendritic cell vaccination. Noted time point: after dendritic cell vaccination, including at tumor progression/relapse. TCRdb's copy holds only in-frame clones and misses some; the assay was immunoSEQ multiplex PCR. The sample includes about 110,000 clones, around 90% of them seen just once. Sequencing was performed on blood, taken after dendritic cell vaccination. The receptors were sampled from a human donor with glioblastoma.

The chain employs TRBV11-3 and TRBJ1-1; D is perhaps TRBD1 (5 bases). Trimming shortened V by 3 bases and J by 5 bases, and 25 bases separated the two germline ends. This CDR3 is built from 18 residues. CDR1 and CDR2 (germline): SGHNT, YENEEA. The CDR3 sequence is CASSFPTGGLGTETEAFF. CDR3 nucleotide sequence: TGTGCCAGCAGCTTCCCGACCGGGGGGTTGGGTACGGAAACTGAAGCTTTCTTT.

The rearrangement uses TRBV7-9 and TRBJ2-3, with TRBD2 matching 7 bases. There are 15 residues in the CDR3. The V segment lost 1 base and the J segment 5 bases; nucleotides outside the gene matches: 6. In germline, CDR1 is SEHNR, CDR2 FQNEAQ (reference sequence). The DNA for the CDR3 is TGTGCCAGCAGCTTAGTAGTGGCTAGCGGAGATACGCAGTATTTT. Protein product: CASSLVVASGDTQYF.

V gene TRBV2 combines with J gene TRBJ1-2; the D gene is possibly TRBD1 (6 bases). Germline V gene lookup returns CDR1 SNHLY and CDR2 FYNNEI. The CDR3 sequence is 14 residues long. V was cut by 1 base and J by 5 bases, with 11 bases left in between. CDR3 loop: CASSEGGRGYGYTF. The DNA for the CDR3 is TGTGCCAGCAGTGAAGGTGGCAGGGGATATGGCTACACCTTC.

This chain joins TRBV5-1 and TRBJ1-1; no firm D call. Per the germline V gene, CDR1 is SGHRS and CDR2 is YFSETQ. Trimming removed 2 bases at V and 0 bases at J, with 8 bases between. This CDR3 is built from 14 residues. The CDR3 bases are TGCGCCAGCAGCTTTTCTACGGTGAACACTGAAGCTTTCTTT. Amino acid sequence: CASSFSTVNTEAFF.

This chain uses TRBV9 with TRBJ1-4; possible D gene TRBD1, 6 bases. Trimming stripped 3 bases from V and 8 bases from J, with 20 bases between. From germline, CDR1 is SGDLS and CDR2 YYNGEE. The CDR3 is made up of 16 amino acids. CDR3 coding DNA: TGTGCCAGCAGCGGTACCGTAACAGGGTTGGGGGAAAAACTGTTTTTT. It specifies CASSGTVTGLGEKLFF.

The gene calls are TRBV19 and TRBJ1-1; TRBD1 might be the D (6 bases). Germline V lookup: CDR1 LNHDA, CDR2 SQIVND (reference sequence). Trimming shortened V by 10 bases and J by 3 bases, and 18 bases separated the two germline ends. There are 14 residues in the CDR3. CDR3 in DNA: TGTGCCACCAAGGCGCGGGGGCTTTACACTGAAGCTTTCTTT. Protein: CATKARGLYTEAFF.

The CDR3 nucleotides read TGTGCCAGCAGCCTCATAACTAGCGGGGGGGCAGATACGCAGTATTTT. It yields the protein CASSLITSGGADTQYF. This sequence joins TRBV4-2 and TRBJ2-3, with 13 bases aligning to TRBD2. With 4 bases clipped from V and 4 bases from J, the junction kept 5 bases outside the gene matches. Germline V gene lookup returns CDR1 LGHNA and CDR2 YNFKEQ. The CDR3 length is 16 residues.

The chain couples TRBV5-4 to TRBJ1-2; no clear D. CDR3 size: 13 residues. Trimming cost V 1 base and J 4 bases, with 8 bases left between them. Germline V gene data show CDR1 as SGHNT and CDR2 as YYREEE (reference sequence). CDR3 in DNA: TGTGCCAGCAGCTTGCGAGGGTCCTATGGCTACACCTTC. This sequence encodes CASSLRGSYGYTF.

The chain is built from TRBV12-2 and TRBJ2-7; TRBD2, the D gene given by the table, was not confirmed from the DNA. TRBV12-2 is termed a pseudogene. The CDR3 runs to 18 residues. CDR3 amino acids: CASRPGGLAGGGRDEQYF. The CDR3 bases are TGTGCAAGTCGCCCCGGAGGACTAGCGGGAGGGGGACGTGACGAGCAGTACTTC.

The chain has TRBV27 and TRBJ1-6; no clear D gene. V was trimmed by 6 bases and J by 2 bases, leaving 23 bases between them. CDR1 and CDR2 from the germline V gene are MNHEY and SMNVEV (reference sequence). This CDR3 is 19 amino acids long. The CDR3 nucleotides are TGTGCCAGCAGCCTTACCCCGAACCTCCTCGGGGCCTATAATTCACCCCTCCACTTT. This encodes CASSLTPNLLGAYNSPLHF.

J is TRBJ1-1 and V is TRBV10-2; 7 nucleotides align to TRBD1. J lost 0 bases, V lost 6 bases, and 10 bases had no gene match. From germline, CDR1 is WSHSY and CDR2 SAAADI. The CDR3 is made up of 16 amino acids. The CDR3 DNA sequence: TGCGCCAGCAGGGACAAGGGGGACAGAATGAACACTGAAGCTTTCTTT. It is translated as CASRDKGDRMNTEAFF.

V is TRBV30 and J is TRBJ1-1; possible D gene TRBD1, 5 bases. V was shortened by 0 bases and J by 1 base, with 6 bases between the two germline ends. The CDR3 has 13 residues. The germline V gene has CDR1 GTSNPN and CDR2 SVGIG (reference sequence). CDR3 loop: CAWSVQENTEAFF. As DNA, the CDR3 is TGTGCCTGGAGTGTACAGGAGAACACTGAAGCTTTCTTT.

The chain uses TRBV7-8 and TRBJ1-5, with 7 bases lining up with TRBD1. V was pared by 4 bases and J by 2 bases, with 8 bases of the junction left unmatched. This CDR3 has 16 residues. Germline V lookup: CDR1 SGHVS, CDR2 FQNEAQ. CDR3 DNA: TGTGCCAGCAGCTCCCTCGCAGGGGGTGGCAATCAGCCCCAGCATTTT. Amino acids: CASSSLAGGGNQPQHF.

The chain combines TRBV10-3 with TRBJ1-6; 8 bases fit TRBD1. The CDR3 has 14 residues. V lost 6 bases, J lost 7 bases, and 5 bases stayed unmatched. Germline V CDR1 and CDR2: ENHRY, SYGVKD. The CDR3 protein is CAIRTGDANSPLHF. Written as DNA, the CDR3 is TGTGCCATCAGGACAGGGGATGCCAATTCACCCCTCCACTTT.

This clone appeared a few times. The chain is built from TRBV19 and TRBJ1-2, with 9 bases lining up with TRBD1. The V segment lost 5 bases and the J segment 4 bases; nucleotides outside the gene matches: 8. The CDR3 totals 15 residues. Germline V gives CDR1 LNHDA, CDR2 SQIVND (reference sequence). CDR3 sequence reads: CASSSRQGGFYGYTF. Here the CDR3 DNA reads TGTGCCAGTAGTTCCCGACAGGGGGGATTCTATGGCTACACCTTC. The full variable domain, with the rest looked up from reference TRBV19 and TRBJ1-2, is DGGITQSPKYLFRKEGQNVTLSCEQNLNHDAMYWYRQDPGQGLRLIYYSQIVNDFQKGDIAEGYSVSREKKESFPLTVTSAQKNPTAFYLCASSSRQGGFYGYTFGSGTRLTVV.

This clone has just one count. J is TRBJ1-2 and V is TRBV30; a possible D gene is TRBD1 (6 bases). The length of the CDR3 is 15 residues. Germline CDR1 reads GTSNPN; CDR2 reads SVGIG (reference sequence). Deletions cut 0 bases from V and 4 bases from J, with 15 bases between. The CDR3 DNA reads TGTGCCTGGAGTGTACGTAGGGACACATTCTATGGCTACACCTTC. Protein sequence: CAWSVRRDTFYGYTF.

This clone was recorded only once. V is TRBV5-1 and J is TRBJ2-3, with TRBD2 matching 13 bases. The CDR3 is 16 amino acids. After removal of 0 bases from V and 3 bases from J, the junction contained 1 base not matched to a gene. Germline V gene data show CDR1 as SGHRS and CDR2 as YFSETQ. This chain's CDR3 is CASSLATSGRTDTQYF. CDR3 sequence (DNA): TGCGCCAGCAGCTTGGCGACTAGCGGGAGGACAGATACGCAGTATTTT.

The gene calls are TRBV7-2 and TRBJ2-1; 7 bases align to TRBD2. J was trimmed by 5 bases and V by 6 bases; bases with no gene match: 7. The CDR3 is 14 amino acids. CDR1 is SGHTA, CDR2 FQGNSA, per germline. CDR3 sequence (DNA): TGTGCCAGCAGAAGGCGGACTAGAGACAATGAGCAGTTCTTC. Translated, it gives CASRRRTRDNEQFF.

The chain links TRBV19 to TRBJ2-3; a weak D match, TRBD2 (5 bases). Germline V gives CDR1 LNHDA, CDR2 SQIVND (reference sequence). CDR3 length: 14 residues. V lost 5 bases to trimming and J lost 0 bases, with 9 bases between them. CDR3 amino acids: CASSARTSTDTQYF. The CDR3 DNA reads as TGTGCCAGTAGTGCCCGGACTAGCACAGATACGCAGTATTTT.

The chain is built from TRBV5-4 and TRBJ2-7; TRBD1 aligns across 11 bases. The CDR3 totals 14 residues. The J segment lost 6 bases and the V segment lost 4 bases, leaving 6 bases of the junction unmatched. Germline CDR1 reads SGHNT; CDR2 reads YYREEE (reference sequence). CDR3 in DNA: TGTGCCAGCAGCCAGGGACAGGGGGTGTTCGAGCAGTACTTC. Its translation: CASSQGQGVFEQYF.

Here the CDR3 DNA reads TGTGCCAGCAGCTTAGCTAGTGATGAGCAGTTCTTC. As protein: CASSLASDEQFF. This chain joins TRBV11-2 and TRBJ2-1, with unresolved D. Germline loops: CDR1 SGHAT, CDR2 FQNNGV. This CDR3 comprises 12 residues. V was shortened by 1 base and J by 8 bases, with 6 bases between the two germline ends.

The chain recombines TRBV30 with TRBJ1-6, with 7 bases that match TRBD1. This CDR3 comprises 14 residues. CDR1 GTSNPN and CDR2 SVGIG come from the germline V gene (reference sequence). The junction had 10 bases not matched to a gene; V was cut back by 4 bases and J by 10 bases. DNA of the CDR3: TGTGCCTGGACGACAGGGCTCCAAGGGTCACCCCTCCACTTT. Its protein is CAWTTGLQGSPLHF.

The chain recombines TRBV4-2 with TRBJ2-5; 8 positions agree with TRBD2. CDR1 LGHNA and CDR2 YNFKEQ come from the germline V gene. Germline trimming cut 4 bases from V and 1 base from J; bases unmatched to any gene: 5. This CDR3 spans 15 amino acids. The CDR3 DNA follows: TGTGCCAGCAGCCCCAATAGCGGGACCCAAGAGACCCAGTACTTC. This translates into CASSPNSGTQETQYF.

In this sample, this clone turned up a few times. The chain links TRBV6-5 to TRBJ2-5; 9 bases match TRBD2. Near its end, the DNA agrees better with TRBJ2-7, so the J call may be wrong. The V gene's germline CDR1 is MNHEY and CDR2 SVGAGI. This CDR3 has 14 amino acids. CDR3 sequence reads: CASSAGGAAYEQYF. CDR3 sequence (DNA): TGTGCCAGCAGTGCGGGAGGGGCAGCTTACGAGCAGTACTTC.